The T cell receptor beta chain described here comes from a study of blood T cell repertoires in COVID-19. The overall study: COVID-19 samples from acute and convalescent phases originated in the United States, Italy and Spain. T cells, B-cell-depleted T cells, or PBMCs provided the cDNA or gDNA that served as material.

Enrolment of Seattle patients took place during active infection, and they were followed longitudinally. The length of the CDR3 is 12 residues. Trimming stripped 4 bases from V and 11 bases from J, with 14 bases between. The V gene's germline CDR1 is SGHTA and CDR2 FQGTGA. This clone was counted a single time. Under the authors' procedure: Estimates of nucleated cell counts were drawn from the amplification of reference gene primers. The method was immunoSEQ multiplex PCR; TCRdb's version includes in-frame clones alone and lacks a portion of them. That table furnishes V, J and clone size, whereas the DNA furnished D and trimming. The sample records about 190,000 clones, roughly 80% being singletons.

V and J are TRBV7-3 and TRBJ1-1; a weak D match, TRBD1 (5 bases). Sequencing input: peripheral blood. This TCR came from a woman aged 60 to 75 with COVID-19, enrolled during active disease. The CDR3 reads CASSSTGGGAFF. CDR3 coding DNA: TGTGCCAGCAGCTCTACGGGGGGTGGTGCTTTCTTT.